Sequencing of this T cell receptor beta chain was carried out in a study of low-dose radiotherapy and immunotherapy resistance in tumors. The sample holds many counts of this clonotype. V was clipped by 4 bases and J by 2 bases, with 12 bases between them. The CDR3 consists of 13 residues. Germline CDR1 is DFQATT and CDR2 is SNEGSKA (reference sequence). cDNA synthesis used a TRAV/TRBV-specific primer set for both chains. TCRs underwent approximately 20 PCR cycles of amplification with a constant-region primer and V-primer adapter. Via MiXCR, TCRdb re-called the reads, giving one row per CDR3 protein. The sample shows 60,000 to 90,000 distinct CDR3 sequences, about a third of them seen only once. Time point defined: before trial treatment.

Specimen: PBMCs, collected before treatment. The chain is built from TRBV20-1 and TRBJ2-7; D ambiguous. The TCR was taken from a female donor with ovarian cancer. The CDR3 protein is CSAKSVPPYEQYF. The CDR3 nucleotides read TGCAGTGCTAAATCGGTGCCTCCCTACGAGCAGTACTTC.